The clone carrying this TCR beta chain occurred many times. Its specificity is not known. The data derive from a study of neurological immune-mediated disorders. The CDR3 has 13 residues. Trimming shortened V by 2 bases and J by 3 bases, and 7 bases separated the two germline ends. The germline CDR1 and CDR2 sequences are SNHLY and FYNNEI. Study-wide points: The level of TCR clonal expansion was highest in patients with HTLV-1-associated myelopathy and lowest in multiple sclerosis, where it fell below the level seen in healthy controls.

TCRdb called the 5' RACE reads again in MiXCR, with one record for every CDR3 protein. The sample records approximately 53,000 distinct CDR3 sequences, 10% being singletons. The time point was: longitudinal time-point 1 (baseline). The sequenced sample was PBMCs. The chain has TRBV2 and TRBJ1-1; D is uncertain. This receptor was taken from a middle-aged woman in good health. CDR3: CASSEQTDTEAFF. As DNA, the CDR3 is TGTGCCAGCAGTGAACAGACGGACACTGAAGCTTTCTTT.